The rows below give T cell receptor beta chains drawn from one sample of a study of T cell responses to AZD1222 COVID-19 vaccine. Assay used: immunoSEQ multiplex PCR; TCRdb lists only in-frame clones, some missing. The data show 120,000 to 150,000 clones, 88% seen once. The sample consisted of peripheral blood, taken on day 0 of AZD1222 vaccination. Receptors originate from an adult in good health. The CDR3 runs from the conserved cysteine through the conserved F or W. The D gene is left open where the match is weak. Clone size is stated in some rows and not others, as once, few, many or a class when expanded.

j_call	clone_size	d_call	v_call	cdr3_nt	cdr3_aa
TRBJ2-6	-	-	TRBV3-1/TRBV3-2	TGTGCCAGCAGCCTGCAGTCAGCTGGGGCCAACGTCCTGACTTTC	CASSLQSAGANVLTF
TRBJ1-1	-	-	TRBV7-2	TGTGCCAGCAGCTTAGTGGGCTTGTCGACTGAAGCTTTCTTT	CASSLVGLSTEAFF
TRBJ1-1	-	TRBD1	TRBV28	TGTGCCAGCAGTTTCAGGGGGACTGAAGCTTTCTTT	CASSFRGTEAFF
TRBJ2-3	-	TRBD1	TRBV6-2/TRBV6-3	TGTGCCAGCAGCCACGGACAGGGACCAGATACGCAGTATTTT	CASSHGQGPDTQYF
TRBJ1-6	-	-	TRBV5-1	TGCGCCAGCAAAGGACAGTTTTATAATTCACCCCTCCACTTT	CASKGQFYNSPLHF
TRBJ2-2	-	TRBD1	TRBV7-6	TGTGCCAGCAGCTTAGGGACAGGGAAAACCGGGGAGCTGTTTTTT	CASSLGTGKTGELFF
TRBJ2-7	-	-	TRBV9	TGTGCCAGCAGCGCAATTGACACAGGGTCTGTATACTTC	CASSAIDTGSVYF
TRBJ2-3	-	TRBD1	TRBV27	TGTGCCAGCAGTGGGACAGCCACAGATACGCAGTATTTT	CASSGTATDTQYF
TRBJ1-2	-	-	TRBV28	TGTGCCAGCAGTTTCAGGGGAGACTATGGCTACACCTTC	CASSFRGDYGYTF
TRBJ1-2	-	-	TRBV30	TGTGCCTGGAGGGGATCAGGGGTTAGGGGCTACACCTTC	CAWRGSGVRGYTF
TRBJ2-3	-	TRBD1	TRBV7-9	TGTGCCAGCAGACTACAGGGGGCAGGCACAGATACGCAGTATTTT	CASRLQGAGTDTQYF
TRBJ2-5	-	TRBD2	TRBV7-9	TGTGCCAGCAGCTTACTAGCGGGAGGTCAAGAGACCCAGTACTTC	CASSLLAGGQETQYF
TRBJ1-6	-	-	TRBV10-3	TGTGCCATCACAGGGAATCTCGAGTCACCCCTCCACTTT	CAITGNLESPLHF
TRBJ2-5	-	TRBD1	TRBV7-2	TGTGCCAGCAGCTTAATGTGGTGGGGACAGGGGACCCAAGAGACCCAGTACTTC	CASSLMWWGQGTQETQYF
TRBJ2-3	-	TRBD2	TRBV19	TGTGCCAGTAGCCCGACTAGCGGGAGTGGGGCAGATACGCAGTATTTT	CASSPTSGSGADTQYF
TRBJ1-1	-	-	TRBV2	TGTGCCACCCAGACAGCCGCGGTCACTGAAGCTTTCTTT	CATQTAAVTEAFF
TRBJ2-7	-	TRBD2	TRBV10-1	TGCGCCAGCAGTGAGTCTGTGTCGGGGGGTACCTACGAGCAGTACTTC	CASSESVSGGTYEQYF
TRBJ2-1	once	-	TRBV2	TGTGCCAGCAGTGAGGGGGGCCTGCTTACCTACAATGAGCAGTTCTTC	CASSEGGLLTYNEQFF
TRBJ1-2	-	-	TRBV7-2	TGTGCCAGCAGCTTAGGGGGCAGGGACTTGGAGTTC	CASSLGGRDLEF
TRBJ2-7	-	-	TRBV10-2	TGCGCCAGCAGTGGGACCTACGAGCAGTACTTC	CASSGTYEQYF
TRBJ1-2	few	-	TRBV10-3	TGTGCCATCAGTGACCCCAACTATGGCTACACCTTC	CAISDPNYGYTF
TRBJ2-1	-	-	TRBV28	TGTGCCAGCGGGGAACAGGGCGTCAATGAGCAGTTCTTC	CASGEQGVNEQFF
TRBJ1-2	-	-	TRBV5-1	TGCGCCAGCAGCTTTACAGGGGGCTACACCTTC	CASSFTGGYTF
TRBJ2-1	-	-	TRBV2	TGTGCCAGCAGTGGGGGGCGGGACAATGAGCAGTTCTTC	CASSGGRDNEQFF
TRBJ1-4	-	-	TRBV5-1	TGCGCCAGCAGCTTGAGTAGGGGGGATTCTGAAAAACTGTTTTTT	CASSLSRGDSEKLFF
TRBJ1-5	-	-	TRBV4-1	TGCGCCAGCAGCCAGCATACCGGACAGATGGGTCAGCCCCAGCATTTT	CASSQHTGQMGQPQHF
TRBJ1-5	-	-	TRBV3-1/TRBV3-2	TGTGCCAGCAGCCAAGGGGGGCCTCAGGGAGGGCATTTT	CASSQGGPQGGHF
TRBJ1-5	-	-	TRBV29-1	TGCAGCGTCTCCCTAGTTGACGGTTTCAATCAGCCCCAGCATTTT	CSVSLVDGFNQPQHF
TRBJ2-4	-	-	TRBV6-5	TGTGCCACCTCGGGGCTAGCCAAAAACATTCAGTACTTC	CATSGLAKNIQYF
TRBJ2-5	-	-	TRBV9	TGTGCCAGCAGCGTAGACCAGCCTGGGGAGACCCAGTACTTC	CASSVDQPGETQYF
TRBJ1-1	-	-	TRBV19	TGTGCCAGTAGCAAACTACAATGGATGTCTGAAGCTTTCTTT	CASSKLQWMSEAFF
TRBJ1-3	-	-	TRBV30	TGTGCCTGGAGTTTGGGAGGGGTCGGAAACACCATATATTTT	CAWSLGGVGNTIYF
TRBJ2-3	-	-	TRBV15	TGTGCCACCAGCATAAGCACAGATACGCAGTATTTT	CATSISTDTQYF
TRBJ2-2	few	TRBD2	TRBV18	TGTGCCAGCTCACCACGCCAGGGATCCGGGGGGTTCTTCGCGAACACCGGGGAGCTGTTTTTT	CASSPRQGSGGFFANTGELFF
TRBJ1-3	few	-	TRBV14	TGTGCCAGCAGCGAGACCGGGAGAGATCTTGGAAACACCATATATTTT	CASSETGRDLGNTIYF
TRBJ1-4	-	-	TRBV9	TGTGCCAGCAGCGCGACCGGCCTTAATGAAAAACTGTTTTTT	CASSATGLNEKLFF
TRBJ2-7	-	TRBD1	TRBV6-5	TGTGCCAGCAGTCGGACAGGATGGGAGCAGTACTTC	CASSRTGWEQYF
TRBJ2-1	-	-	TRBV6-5	TGTGCCAGCAGGATCTCGGGGCGCAACAATGAGCAGTTCTTC	CASRISGRNNEQFF
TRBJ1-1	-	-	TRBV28	TGTGCCAGCAGTTTTCCGCGGGCGGTAGCTTTCTTT	CASSFPRAVAFF
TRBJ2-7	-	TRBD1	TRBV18	TGTGCCAGCTCAGGGACAGGCTCCTACGAGCAGTACTTC	CASSGTGSYEQYF
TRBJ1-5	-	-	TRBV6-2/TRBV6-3	TGTGCCAGCAGCCAGGGAAGGACTGATGATCAGCCCCAGCATTTT	CASSQGRTDDQPQHF
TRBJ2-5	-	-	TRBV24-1	TGTGCCACCAGTCGCGACGGTGAGACCCAGTACTTC	CATSRDGETQYF
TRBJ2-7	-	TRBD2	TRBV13	TGTGCCAGCAGCCCTTCGGGCGGGAGCTCCTACGAGCAGTACTTC	CASSPSGGSSYEQYF
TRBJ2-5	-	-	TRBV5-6	TGTGCCAGCAGCTTGGAGCAGGGGATCTGGGAGACCCAGTACTTC	CASSLEQGIWETQYF
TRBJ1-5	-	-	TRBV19	TGTGCCAGTAGTAGCCAGGGGACCAACAATCAGCCCCAGCATTTT	CASSSQGTNNQPQHF
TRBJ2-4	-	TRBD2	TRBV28	TGTGCCAGCAGTTTATACTGGGGGGGGACTAACATTCAGTACTTC	CASSLYWGGTNIQYF
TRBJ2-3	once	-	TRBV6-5	TGTGCCAGCACCTCGACAGATACGCAGTATTTT	CASTSTDTQYF
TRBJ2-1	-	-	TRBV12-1	TGTGCCAGCAGCTTTGCCGGGACCCTATACAATGAGCAGTTCTTC	CASSFAGTLYNEQFF
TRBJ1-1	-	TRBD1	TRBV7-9	TGTGCCAGCGAGAGATACAGGGGATTGTCGTCGAGGCCTGAAGCTTTCTTT	CASERYRGLSSRPEAFF
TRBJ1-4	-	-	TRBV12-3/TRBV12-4	TGTGCCAGCAGTCCCATGAAGGATGAAAAACTGTTTTTT	CASSPMKDEKLFF
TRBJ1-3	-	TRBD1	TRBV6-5	TGTGCCAGCAAAAGACAGGGGGCTGGAAACACCATATATTTT	CASKRQGAGNTIYF
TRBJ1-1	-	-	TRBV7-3	TGTGCCAGCAGCTTTCGGTGGAACACTGAAGCTTTCTTT	CASSFRWNTEAFF
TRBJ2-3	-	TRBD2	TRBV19	TGTGCCAGTAGGCTAGCGGGAGTAGCAGATACGCAGTATTTT	CASRLAGVADTQYF